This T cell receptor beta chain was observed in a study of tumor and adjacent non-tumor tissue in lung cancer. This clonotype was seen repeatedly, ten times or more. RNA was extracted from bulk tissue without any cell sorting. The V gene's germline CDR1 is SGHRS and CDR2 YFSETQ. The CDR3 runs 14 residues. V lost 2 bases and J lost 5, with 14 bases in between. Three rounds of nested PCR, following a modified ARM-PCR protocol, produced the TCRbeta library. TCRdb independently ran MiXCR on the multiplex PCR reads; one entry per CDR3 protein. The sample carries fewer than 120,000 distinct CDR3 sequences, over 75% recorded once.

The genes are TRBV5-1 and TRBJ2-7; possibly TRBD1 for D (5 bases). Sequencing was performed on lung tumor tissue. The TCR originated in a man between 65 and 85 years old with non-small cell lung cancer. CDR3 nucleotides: TGCGCCAGCAGCTTCTTTTCAGGGCGCGACGAGCAGTACTTC. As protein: CASSFFSGRDEQYF.